A single sample is the source of the 13 T cell receptor beta chains below, sequenced in a study of cytomegalovirus exposure and HLA in healthy donors. The PCR had 60 Vbeta and 13 Jbeta primers. This table comes from immunoSEQ multiplex PCR, and its TCRdb copy is limited to in-frame clones, with some not included. The table lists about 180,000 clones, around three quarters of them singletons. Input material: PBMCs. The source is a woman aged 25 to 45 in good health and CMV-seropositive.

The V and J genes are TRBV12-5 and TRBJ2-7; D may be TRBD1 (6 bases). Germline values: CDR1 LGHNT, CDR2 FRNRAP. With 5 bases removed from V and 2 bases from J, the gap between germline ends came to 13 bases. The CDR3 loop spans 14 amino acids. As DNA, the CDR3 is TGTGCTAGTGGTAAGGGGGAAAAGGCCTACGAGCAGTACTTC. Protein: CASGKGEKAYEQYF.

The chain carries TRBV27 and TRBJ2-2; 8 bases align to TRBD2. Germline V gene data show CDR1 as MNHEY and CDR2 as SMNVEV (reference sequence). This CDR3 spans 17 amino acids. Germline trimming cut 1 base from V and 3 bases from J; bases unmatched to any gene: 7. CDR3 DNA: TGTGCCAGCAGTTTATTGTTGCGGGGGGCCCACACCGGGGAGCTGTTTTTT. The encoded protein is CASSLLLRGAHTGELFF.

The table lists this clone with a count of one. The chain uses TRBV28 and TRBJ2-7; 8 positions agree with TRBD2. The germline CDR1 and CDR2 sequences are MDHEN and SYDVKM. V lost 4 bases, J lost 5 bases, and 1 base stayed unmatched. CDR3 size: 12 residues. CDR3 residues: CASSSGRDEQYF. CDR3 coding DNA: TGTGCCAGCAGTTCCGGGAGGGACGAGCAGTACTTC.

V usage is TRBV28 and J usage is TRBJ1-5; 7 nucleotides agree with TRBD1. The J segment lost 3 bases and the V segment lost 6 bases, leaving 8 bases of the junction unmatched. The CDR3 totals 15 residues. Germline lookup yields CDR1 MDHEN and CDR2 SYDVKM. CDR3 loop: CASSERQGDNQPQHF. The CDR3 nucleotides are TGTGCCAGCAGCGAGCGACAGGGCGACAATCAGCCCCAGCATTTT.

CDR3 region: CASSLQQGSYEQYF. The CDR3 DNA follows: TGTGCCAGCAGTTTACAACAGGGTTCCTACGAGCAGTACTTC. The chain employs TRBV27 and TRBJ2-7; TRBD1 might be the D (6 bases). The CDR3 runs 14 residues. The germline V gene encodes CDR1 MNHEY and CDR2 SMNVEV (reference sequence). The V and J ends lost 2 bases and 1 base respectively, with 9 bases between them.

The chain links TRBV5-1 to TRBJ1-5, with no clear D. This CDR3 is built from 13 residues. V was pared by 0 bases and J by 2 bases, with 3 bases between. Germline-derived CDR1 and CDR2 are SGHRS and YFSETQ. CDR3 region: CASSLAGNQPQHF. The CDR3 DNA is TGCGCCAGCAGCTTGGCCGGCAATCAGCCCCAGCATTTT.

The rearrangement links TRBV11-3 to TRBJ1-1, with D possibly being TRBD1 (5 bases). CDR3 length equals 14 residues. Trimming cost V 3 bases and J 0 bases, with 8 bases left between them. In germline, CDR1 is SGHNT, CDR2 YENEEA. CDR3 residues: CASSFRRVNTEAFF. For the CDR3, the DNA is TGTGCCAGCAGCTTCCGCAGGGTGAACACTGAAGCTTTCTTT. The full variable domain, completed using reference TRBV11-3 and TRBJ1-1, is EAGVVQSPRYKIIEKKQPVAFWCNPISGHNTLYWYLQNLGQGPELLIRYENEEAVDDSQLPKDRFSAERLKGVDSTLKIQPAELGDSAVYLCASSFRRVNTEAFFGQGTRLTVV.

The CDR3 spells CASSFYSPYNEQFF. The DNA for the CDR3 is TGTGCCAGCAGTTTCTACTCCCCTTACAATGAGCAGTTCTTC. This chain connects TRBV27 to TRBJ2-1; the D is unclear. CDR1 and CDR2 (germline): MNHEY, SMNVEV (reference sequence). V was cut by 3 bases and J by 4 bases, with 10 bases left in between. The CDR3 length is 14 residues.

CDR3 sequence: CASSWSVELSGNTIYF. Written as DNA, the CDR3 is TGTGCCAGCAGTTGGTCGGTAGAACTCTCTGGAAACACCATATATTTT. This chain connects TRBV2 to TRBJ1-3, with D unresolved. V lost 5 bases to trimming and J lost 0 bases, with 14 bases between them. The germline V gene encodes CDR1 SNHLY and CDR2 FYNNEI. The CDR3 spans 16 residues.

This sequence joins TRBV11-3 and TRBJ2-3, with 13 bases lining up with TRBD2. The CDR3 is 17 amino acids. With 4 bases clipped from V and 6 bases from J, the junction kept 10 bases outside the gene matches. The germline V gene has CDR1 SGHNT and CDR2 YENEEA. The CDR3 region has the DNA TGTGCCAGCAGCTCGTATAGACTAGCGGGGGGCCAGGATACGCAGTATTTT. Amino acid sequence: CASSSYRLAGGQDTQYF.

The chain couples TRBV28 to TRBJ1-4, with 7 nucleotides matching TRBD1. The ends lost 4 bases at V and 8 bases at J; junction bases unmatched: 16. The CDR3 loop spans 17 amino acids. Germline lookup yields CDR1 MDHEN and CDR2 SYDVKM. This CDR3 is CASSSGRGTARSEKLFF. CDR3 nucleotides: TGTGCCAGCAGTTCGGGCAGGGGGACGGCCCGGAGCGAAAAACTGTTTTTT.

The V and J genes are TRBV6-1 and TRBJ2-5; tentatively, D is TRBD1 (6 bases). The germline V and J ends were trimmed by 6 bases and 2 bases, with 16 bases remaining between them. The CDR3 contains 15 residues. Germline CDR1 and CDR2: MNHNS and SASEGT. CDR3 region: CASRPFRDTQETQYF. DNA of the CDR3: TGTGCCAGCAGACCTTTCCGGGACACTCAAGAGACCCAGTACTTC.

This clone turned up a few times. The rearrangement joins TRBV11-3 to TRBJ1-1; TRBD1 agrees at 8 bases. The CDR3 covers 15 residues. The V segment lost 3 bases and the J segment 5 bases; nucleotides outside the gene matches: 8. The germline gives CDR1 SGHNT, CDR2 YENEEA. The CDR3, as DNA: TGTGCCAGCAGCTTGGCCAACAGGGGGATTACTGAAGCTTTCTTT. The encoded protein is CASSLANRGITEAFF.